This TCR beta chain is from a study of T cell repertoires in cytomegalovirus infection. V was trimmed by 11 bases and J by 0 bases, leaving 8 bases between them. This CDR3 spans 11 amino acids. Germline CDR1 reads MNHNS; CDR2 reads SASEGT. TCRdb reprocessed the reads via MiXCR and lists one record per CDR3 protein. The sample has approximately 500,000 distinct CDR3 sequences; 16% are singletons. The TCR comes from a human donor in good health (CMV status not recorded). Some clones in this sample may be carry-over from other donors' samples. V and J are TRBV6-1 and TRBJ2-7, with D possibly matching TRBD1 (6 bases). The source material was CD8+ T cells from PBMCs. The DNA for the CDR3 is TGTGCCCAGGGGAGCTCCTACGAGCAGTACTTC. Translating it yields CAQGSSYEQYF.